This T cell receptor (beta chain) was identified during a study of blood T cell repertoires in COVID-19. Method: immunoSEQ multiplex PCR; TCRdb's copy keeps in-frame clones and lacks some. The table includes a few hundred thousand clones, 75% to 90% detected once. Trimming left V 0 bases short and J 8 bases short, with 11 bases between. Germline-derived CDR1 and CDR2 are SGHNT and YYREEE (reference sequence). The CDR3 totals 13 residues. This TCR came from a man in his thirties or forties who had recovered from COVID-19. Sequenced: PBMCs or T cells enriched from blood (not recorded which). The gene calls are TRBV5-4 and TRBJ1-2, with D possibly TRBD1 on 5 matching bases. CDR3 coding DNA: TGTGCCAGCAGCTTGGGGCAGGGTGGCGGCTACACCTTC. It yields the protein CASSLGQGGGYTF.